This is a list of T cell receptor beta chains from one sample in a study of control samples from healthy donors and cancer patients. TCRdb's table, derived via immunoSEQ multiplex PCR, lists solely in-frame clones and lacks some. This table holds 55,000 to 65,000 clones, around 87% found once. The sample comprised PBMCs. The receptors here all came from a woman aged 60-75 years with lung cancer. The CDR3 runs from the conserved cysteine through the conserved F or W.

V	J	CDR3
TRBV4-2	TRBJ2-7	CASSQAGTSGFYEQYF
TRBV9	TRBJ2-1	CASGRAGGYNEQFF
TRBV14	TRBJ2-4	CASSPTGRGLIGNIQYF
TRBV2	TRBJ1-1	CASSFLGQDNTEAFF
TRBV5-1	TRBJ2-3	CASSFGPDTQYF
TRBV24-1	TRBJ1-2	CATSDRSTRQVNGYTF
TRBV28	TRBJ2-7	CASSLGAISQQYF
TRBV28	TRBJ2-7	CASSLFAGGIYEQYF
TRBV2	TRBJ1-3	CASSMLGNTIYF
TRBV3-1/TRBV3-2	TRBJ1-2	CASSQGAERGYGYTF
TRBV27	TRBJ2-7	CASLVRGRVVIAYEQYF
TRBV5-1	TRBJ2-7	CASMTGTLPYEQYF
TRBV6-4	TRBJ1-1	CASSATSNTEAFF
TRBV5-5	TRBJ2-1	CASSLTGTAYGNEQFF
TRBV6-5	TRBJ1-2	CASSWTGVNGYTF
TRBV7-9	TRBJ1-4	CASRHSGQGESRREKLFF
TRBV19	TRBJ2-7	CASTPDRILCEQYF
TRBV19	TRBJ1-2	CATTPSRGGYGYTF
TRBV4-1	TRBJ1-3	CASSQDPNGNSGNTIYF
TRBV19	TRBJ1-6	CASTPDRGVSPLHF
TRBV7-9	TRBJ2-1	CASRVATYNEQFF
TRBV9	TRBJ2-1	CASSVLGYNEQFF
TRBV11-2	TRBJ2-7	CASSLGAGGEQYF
TRBV7-6	TRBJ1-4	CASSARTGNNEKLFF
TRBV28	TRBJ1-2	CASGGLIEGGDGYTF
TRBV11-3	TRBJ1-1	CASSLGPGVPEAFF
TRBV6-6	TRBJ1-6	CASSLTGGNNSPLHF
TRBV3-1/TRBV3-2	TRBJ1-5	CASSQGRAGSNQPQHF
TRBV18	TRBJ2-3	CASSPEVNSGGATDTQYF
TRBV4-2	TRBJ1-1	CASSHIASGRPLGGAFF
TRBV5-1	TRBJ2-1	CASSSTGTGVIDEQFF
TRBV3-1/TRBV3-2	TRBJ1-1	CASSPPGQGVGRAFF
TRBV2	TRBJ1-5	CASRPGVNQPQHF
TRBV27	TRBJ2-1	CASSPHSSGGGDEQFF
TRBV4-2	TRBJ1-2	CASSQAADRVSGYTF
TRBV5-1	TRBJ2-1	CASSLLAGDGYNEQFF
TRBV6-2/TRBV6-3	TRBJ1-2	CASSYSTGQGEGYTF
TRBV19	TRBJ2-7	CASSSPGQTYEQYF
TRBV30	TRBJ2-1	CAWSARTGYNEQFF
TRBV2	TRBJ1-2	CASNHPDRAQGYTF
TRBV6-5	TRBJ2-7	CASSYSPGGSSYEQYF
TRBV9	TRBJ2-1	CASSGDRYNEQFF
TRBV3-1/TRBV3-2	TRBJ2-4	CASSQGHKNIQYF
TRBV7-2	TRBJ1-6	CASSWGQGARGSPLHF
TRBV6-4	TRBJ1-3	CASSPTGGSGNTIYF
TRBV5-1	TRBJ1-5	CASSLGHEAGQPQHF
TRBV3-1/TRBV3-2	TRBJ2-7	CASSQGWNNEQYF
TRBV7-2	TRBJ2-7	CASSFASVGGYEQYF